The entry below gives a single TCR beta chain sequence along with its context. Its target antigen remains unknown. No quality values exist for individual bases; no much larger clone is one base distant. This record comes from a study of technical replicates of blood from a few donors (TCRdb year 2017). Library preparation was by the immunoSEQ multiplex PCR assay. In TCRdb, the immuneACCESS table is reduced to in-frame sequences with V and J assigned. These tables do not hold every clone; where another copy was compared, an unresolved V gene accounts for under half, and the others remain unexplained. The sample profile shows roughly 69,000 clones; 70% to 90% of them were found once. The ten largest clones take up roughly 5% of the sample. Cut back by 5 bases and 6 bases, the V and J ends lie 19 bases apart. Inclusive of the bounding cysteine and phenylalanine, the CDR3 is 15 residues long. Solely the CDR3 DNA is kept, with 45 bases framed from the first base. Looking up the germline V gene (reference sequence) yields CDR1 SEHNR and CDR2 FQNEAQ.

Sequenced sample: PBMCs. The V and J segments used are TRBV7-9 and TRBJ1-1, with the D gene uncertain. The receptor was isolated from a human donor in good health. Some clones in this sample may be carry-over from other donors' samples. The CDR3 loop reads CASSPRLLSVAEAFF. At the DNA level, the sequence is TGTGCCAGCAGCCCCCGTCTCCTCTCGGTTGCTGAAGCTTTCTTT.